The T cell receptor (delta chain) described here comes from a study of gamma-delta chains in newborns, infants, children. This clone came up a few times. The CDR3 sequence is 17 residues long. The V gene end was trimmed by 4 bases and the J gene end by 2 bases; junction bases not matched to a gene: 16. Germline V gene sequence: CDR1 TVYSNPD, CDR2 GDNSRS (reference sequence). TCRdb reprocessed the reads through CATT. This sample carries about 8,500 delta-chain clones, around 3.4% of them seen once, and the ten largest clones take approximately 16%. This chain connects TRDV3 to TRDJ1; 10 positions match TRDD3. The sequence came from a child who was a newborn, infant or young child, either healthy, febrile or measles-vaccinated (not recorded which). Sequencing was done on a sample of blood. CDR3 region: CASTTGTGGSWTDKLIF. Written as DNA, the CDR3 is TGTGCCTCTACAACCGGTACTGGGGGATCTTGGACCGATAAACTCATCTTT.